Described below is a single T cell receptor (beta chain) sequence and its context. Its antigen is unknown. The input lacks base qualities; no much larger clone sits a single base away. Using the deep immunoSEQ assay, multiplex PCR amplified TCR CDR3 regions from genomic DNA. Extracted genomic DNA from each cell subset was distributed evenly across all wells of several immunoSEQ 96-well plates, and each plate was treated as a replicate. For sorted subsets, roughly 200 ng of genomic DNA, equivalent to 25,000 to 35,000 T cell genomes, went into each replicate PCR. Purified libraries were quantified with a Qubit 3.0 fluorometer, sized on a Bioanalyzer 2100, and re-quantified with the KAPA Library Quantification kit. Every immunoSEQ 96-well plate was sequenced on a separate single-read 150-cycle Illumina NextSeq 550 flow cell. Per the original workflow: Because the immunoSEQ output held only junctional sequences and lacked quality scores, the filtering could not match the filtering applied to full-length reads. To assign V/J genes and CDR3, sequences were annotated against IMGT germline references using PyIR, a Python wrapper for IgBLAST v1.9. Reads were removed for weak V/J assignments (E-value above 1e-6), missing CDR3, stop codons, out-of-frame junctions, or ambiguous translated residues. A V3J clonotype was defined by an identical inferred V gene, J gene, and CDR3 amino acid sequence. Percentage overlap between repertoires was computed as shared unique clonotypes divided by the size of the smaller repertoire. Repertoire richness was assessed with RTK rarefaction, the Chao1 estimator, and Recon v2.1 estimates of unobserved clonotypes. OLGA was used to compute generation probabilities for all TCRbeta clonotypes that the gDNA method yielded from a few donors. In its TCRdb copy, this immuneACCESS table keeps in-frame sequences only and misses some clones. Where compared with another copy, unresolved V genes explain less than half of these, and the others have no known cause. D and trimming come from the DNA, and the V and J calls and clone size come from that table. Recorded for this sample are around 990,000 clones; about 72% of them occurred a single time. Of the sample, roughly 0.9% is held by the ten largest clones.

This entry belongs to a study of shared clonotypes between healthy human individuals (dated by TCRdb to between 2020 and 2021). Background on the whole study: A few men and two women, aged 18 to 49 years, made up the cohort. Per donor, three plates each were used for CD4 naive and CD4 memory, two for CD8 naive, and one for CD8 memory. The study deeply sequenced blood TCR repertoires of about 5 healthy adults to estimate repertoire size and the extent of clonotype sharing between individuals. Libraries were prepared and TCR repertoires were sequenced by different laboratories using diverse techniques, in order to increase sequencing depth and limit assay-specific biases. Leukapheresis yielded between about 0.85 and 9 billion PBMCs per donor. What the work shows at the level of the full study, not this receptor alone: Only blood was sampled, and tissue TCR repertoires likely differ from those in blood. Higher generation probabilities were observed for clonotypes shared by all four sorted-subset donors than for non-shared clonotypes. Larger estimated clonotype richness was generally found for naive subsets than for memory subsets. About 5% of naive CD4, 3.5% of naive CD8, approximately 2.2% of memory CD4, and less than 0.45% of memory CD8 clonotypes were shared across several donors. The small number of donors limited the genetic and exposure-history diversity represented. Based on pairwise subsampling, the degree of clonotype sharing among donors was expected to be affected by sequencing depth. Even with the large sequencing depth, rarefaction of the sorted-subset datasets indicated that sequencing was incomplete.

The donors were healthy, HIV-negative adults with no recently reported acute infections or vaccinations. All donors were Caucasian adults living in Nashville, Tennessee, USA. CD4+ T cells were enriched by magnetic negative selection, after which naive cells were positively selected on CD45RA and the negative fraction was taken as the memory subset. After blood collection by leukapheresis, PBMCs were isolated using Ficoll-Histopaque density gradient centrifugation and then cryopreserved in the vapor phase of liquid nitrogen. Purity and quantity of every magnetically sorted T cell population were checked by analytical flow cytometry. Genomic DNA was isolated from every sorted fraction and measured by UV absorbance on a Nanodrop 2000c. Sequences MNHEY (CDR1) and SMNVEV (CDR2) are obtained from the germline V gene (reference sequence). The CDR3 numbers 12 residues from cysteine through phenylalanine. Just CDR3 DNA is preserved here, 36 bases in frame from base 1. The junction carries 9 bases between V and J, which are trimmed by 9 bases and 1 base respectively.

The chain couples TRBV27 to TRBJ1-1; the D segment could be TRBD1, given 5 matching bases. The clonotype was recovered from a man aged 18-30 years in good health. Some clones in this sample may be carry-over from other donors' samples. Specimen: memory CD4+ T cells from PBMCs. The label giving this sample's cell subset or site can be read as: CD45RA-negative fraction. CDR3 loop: CASIDRNTEAFF. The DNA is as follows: TGTGCCAGTATTGACAGGAACACTGAAGCTTTCTTT.